This T cell receptor beta chain originates from a study of shared clonotypes between healthy human individuals (dated by TCRdb to the early 2020s). With respect to the entire study: A couple of women and a few men aged 18 to 49 years were included in the cohort. The study deeply sequenced blood TCR repertoires of about 5 healthy adults to estimate repertoire size and the extent of clonotype sharing between individuals. Different laboratories and diverse techniques were used to prepare libraries and sequence TCR repertoires, to increase sequencing depth and limit assay-specific biases. Between about 0.85 and 9.5 billion PBMCs per donor were obtained by leukapheresis.

A note on this clone: Its antigen is not yet known. No base quality values were provided; no much bigger clone lies one nucleotide off.

The donors were healthy, HIV-negative adults who had no recently reported acute infections or vaccinations. Every donor was a Caucasian adult residing in Nashville, Tennessee, USA. In the unsorted samples, roughly 90 million PBMCs were counted, and genomic DNA was extracted using the QIAamp DNA Blood Mini kit. After blood collection by leukapheresis, PBMCs were isolated using Ficoll-Histopaque density gradient centrifugation and then cryopreserved in the vapor phase of liquid nitrogen. Using the deep immunoSEQ assay, TCR CDR3 regions were amplified from genomic DNA by multiplex PCR. Extracted genomic DNA from each cell subset was spread evenly across all wells of several immunoSEQ 96-well plates, with each plate serving as a replicate. For unsorted PBMC, 300 to 350 ng genomic DNA, equal to 30,000 or so T cell genomes, was loaded into each replicate PCR. Unsorted PBMC genomic DNA was sequenced across ten immunoSEQ deep assay plates. Purified libraries were measured with a Qubit 3.0 fluorometer, size-checked on a Bioanalyzer 2100, and measured again with the KAPA Library Quantification kit. Each immunoSEQ 96-well plate was sequenced on its own single-read 150-cycle Illumina NextSeq 550 flow cell. Per the authors' processing: The immunoSEQ output contained only junctional sequences without quality scores, so filtering could not match that applied to full-length reads. Sequences were annotated with PyIR, a Python wrapper for IgBLAST v1.9, using IMGT germline references to assign V/J genes and CDR3. Reads were filtered out if the reads had weak V/J assignments (E-value above 1e-6), no CDR3, stop codons, out-of-frame junctions, or ambiguous translated residues. V3J clonotypes were defined as sequences sharing an identical inferred V gene, J gene, and CDR3 amino acid sequence. The percentage overlap between two repertoires was calculated by dividing the number of shared unique clonotypes by the size of the smaller repertoire. Repertoire richness was assessed with RTK rarefaction, the Chao1 estimator, and Recon v2.1 estimates of unobserved clonotypes. In TCRdb, the immuneACCESS table is reduced to in-frame sequences with V and J assigned. These tables do not hold every clone; where another copy was compared, an unresolved V gene accounts for under half, and the others remain unexplained. From that table come the V and J calls and clone size; the DNA was used to work out D and trimming. The sample has 400,000 to 550,000 clones on record, around 79% of them singletons. The ten largest account for more than 10% of the sample.

From the germline V gene, CDR1 is SGHTA and CDR2 is FQGNSA. The CDR3 has 15 amino acids, counting the end cysteine and phenylalanine. Only the CDR3 part of the read is kept: 45 bases, read in frame from the first base. V and J are truncated by 2 bases and 7 bases respectively, leaving an intervening sequence of 15 bases. General conclusions and limits of the study: The small number of donors limited the genetic and exposure-history diversity represented. Only blood was sampled, and tissue TCR repertoires likely differ from those in blood. Pairwise subsampling indicated that sequencing depth was expected to affect the degree of clonotype sharing among donors.

Material for sequencing was PBMCs. The sequence links TRBV7-2 to TRBJ1-5; the D gene lacks a confident call. The TCR comes from a woman aged 40 to 55 in good health. Some clones in this sample may be carry-over from other donors' samples. For the CDR3, the sequence is CASSLIWGGGQPQHF. The nucleotides read TGTGCCAGCAGCTTAATTTGGGGAGGAGGCCAGCCCCAGCATTTT.